The 4 T cell receptor beta chains below come from one sample, sequenced in a study of blood T cell repertoires in COVID-19. Some clones are missing from TCRdb's copy, which holds only in-frame ones; the method was immunoSEQ multiplex PCR. The data contain about 410,000 clones, roughly nine tenths of them seen just once; the ten biggest clones take up about 1.7%. Sequencing used PBMCs or T cells enriched from blood (not recorded which). These receptors all come from a woman aged 30 to 39 who had recovered from COVID-19.

The chain is built from TRBV7-8 and TRBJ2-5; a weak D match, TRBD1 (7 bases). The V end was cut by 2 bases, the J end by 5 bases, with 15 bases between. Per the germline V gene, CDR1 is SGHVS and CDR2 is FQNEAQ. The CDR3 covers 15 residues. In nucleotides, the CDR3 is TGTGCCAGCAGCTTATGGGCCTCAGGGGGGGAGACCCAGTACTTC. Its protein product is CASSLWASGGETQYF.

This clone has only one observation. This sequence joins TRBV29-1 and TRBJ2-1; a possible D gene is TRBD2 (7 bases). Trimming removed 6 bases at V and 9 bases at J, with 21 bases between. Per germline, CDR1 SQVTM and CDR2 ANQGSEA. There are 14 residues in the CDR3. The CDR3 DNA follows: TGCAGCGTCCAAGGGGGGGCTAGGTCCAGTGAGCAGTTCTTC. Protein sequence: CSVQGGARSSEQFF.

The chain employs TRBV5-1 and TRBJ1-2, with 7 bases identical to TRBD1. V lost 4 bases and J lost 4; bases outside the gene matches: 4. The CDR3 runs 13 residues. Germline assignment: CDR1 SGHRS and CDR2 YFSETQ. The CDR3 sequence: CASSLGQIYGYTF. CDR3 nucleotide sequence: TGCGCCAGCAGCCTGGGACAGATCTATGGCTACACCTTC.

The table lists this clone with a count of one. CDR3 loop: CASSSSPGMNTEAFF. CDR3 nucleotide sequence: TGTGCCAGCAGCTCTAGCCCGGGGATGAACACTGAAGCTTTCTTT. The chain links TRBV7-2 to TRBJ1-1; no reliable D call. Germline values: CDR1 SGHTA, CDR2 FQGNSA. Trimming shortened V by 4 bases and J by 0 bases, and 12 bases separated the two germline ends. This CDR3 region has 15 residues.